This record covers a single T cell receptor beta chain. The repertoire was sequenced with immunoSEQ multiplex PCR; TCRdb's copy has only in-frame clones and lacks some. The sample lists roughly 45,000 clones; approximately 95% were seen once. The source of the sample is a study of T cell changes during pregnancy in multiple sclerosis. Germline CDR1 reads LNHDA; CDR2 reads SQIVND (reference sequence). The V end was cut by 6 bases, the J end by 2 bases, with 10 bases between. This CDR3 comprises 13 residues. The chain is built from TRBV19 and TRBJ1-1, with D tentatively TRBD1 (6 bases). Here the sequenced sample was CD8+ T cells from peripheral blood mononuclear cells, taken in the first trimester of pregnancy. The clonotype was recovered from a female donor with multiple sclerosis, enrolled in a pregnancy study. The CDR3 DNA is TGTGCCAGTAGGTGGGGGCCCAACACTGAAGCTTTCTTT. Its translation is CASRWGPNTEAFF.